This T cell receptor (beta chain) was observed in a study of regulatory T cells in long-lasting Graves disease. Time point denoted: persistent/refractory GD, antithyroid drugs over 5 years with positive TRAb. RNA from PBMCs was the source of the TCR library. Researchers made TCR beta libraries by using iRepertoire HTBI primers and running Arm-PCR on CDR3 regions. A single record per CDR3 protein comes from TCRdb applying MiXCR to the multiplex PCR reads. The sample has about 420,000 distinct CDR3 sequences; about a quarter are singletons. This clonotype has ten or more counts. V dropped 5 bases and J dropped 5; count of bases not matched to a gene: 2. Germline-derived CDR1 and CDR2 are SGHNT and YENEEA. CDR3 length equals 13 residues.

This sequence originates from a female donor with Graves disease. The genes are TRBV11-3 and TRBJ2-5; TRBD1 matches 10 bases. The starting material was peripheral blood mononuclear cells (PBMCs), obtained when the disease was refractory, from a patient treated with antithyroid drugs. CDR3 in amino acids: CASSRQGAETQYF. CDR3 nucleotides: TGTGCCAGCAGCAGACAGGGGGCCGAGACCCAGTACTTC.